This TCR beta chain was profiled in a study of identical twins. On this clonotype itself: What it binds is not known.

Points from the study as a whole: Beta clonotypes that were abundant in cord blood contained fewer insertions, a pattern absent from memory repertoires. Excess sharing by twins proved weaker in beta out-of-frame sequences.

Healthy Caucasians were all of the donors. Template switching supplied a universal primer site; unique molecular identifiers were carried on the cDNA. TCRdb recomputed calls from the 5' RACE reads with MiXCR, one row per CDR3 protein. The sample has 450,000 or so distinct CDR3 sequences; more than 13% are singletons. The sample also formed part of further work on yellow fever vaccine responses in identical twins.

The TCR was taken from a woman aged 18-35 years in good health. The sample consisted of CD4+ T cells sorted from blood.

This CDR3 is CASRSVTDTQYF. CDR3 sequence (DNA): TGTGCCAGCAGGTCTGTCACAGATACGCAGTATTTT. The rearrangement links TRBV7-2 to TRBJ2-3; no clear D gene. Germline-derived CDR1 and CDR2 are SGHTA and FQGNSA. Trimming removed 6 bases from V and 2 bases from J, with 6 bases in between. The CDR3 is 12 residues long.